Below, one T cell receptor beta chain is given with its context. The target antigen is unknown. Germline loops: CDR1 SGHDT, CDR2 YYEEEE. V gave up 3 bases and J gave up 9 bases, with 7 bases separating them. This CDR3 region has 11 residues. Genomic DNA per cell subset filled all wells of several immunoSEQ plates. TCRdb keeps only in-frame clones here, not all; method: immunoSEQ multiplex PCR. The table includes millions of clones, over 85% detected once. The sample is drawn from a study of shared clonotypes between healthy human individuals. Study-wide findings and caveats: Collection of samples was limited to blood; tissue repertoires likely differ.

This clonotype originated in a man aged 18 to 30 in good health. Some clones in this sample may be carry-over from other donors' samples. The rearrangement links TRBV5-6 to TRBJ2-4, with D uncertain. The sequencing sample was made of naive CD4+ T cells from PBMCs. Subset denoted: CD45RA+ positively selected. CDR3 bases: TGTGCCAGCAGCTCCAGTTCCATTCAGTACTTC. This codes for CASSSSSIQYF.